The text below deals with one TCR beta chain. Its antigen is unidentified. This could be a read error, since a much larger clone is one nucleotide away. This specimen belongs to a study of glioma-infiltrating T cells. The iRepertoire nested amplicon-rescue multiplex PCR amplified TCR alpha and beta CDR3s from RNA. For one-step reverse transcription and amplification, 100-400 ng of tissue mRNA or PBMC total RNA was used. TCRdb re-called the multiplex PCR reads through MiXCR, storing one row per CDR3 protein. Of around 99,000 distinct CDR3 sequences listed, 25% to 30% were seen once; the top ten hold 35%. The V gene's germline CDR1 is SGHTA and CDR2 FQGNSA. The CDR3 has 13 residues. V shed 7 bases and J shed 8 bases, with 14 bases lying between them. Regarding the study as a whole: Only very few CDR3 sequences appeared in both tissue and blood. Above-expected tissue-blood divergence occurred in all gliomas, most in low-grade ones.

The sample consisted of glioma tissue, nonneoplastic brain tissue, or PBMCs (not recorded which). The chain recombines TRBV7-2 with TRBJ1-4; no clear D. The sequence came from a human donor with low-grade glioma or glioblastoma, undergoing nonglioma brain surgery, or in good health (not recorded which). The DNA for the CDR3 is TGTGCCAGCACCTCCAGGACGTACGAAAAACTGTTTTTT. Encoded protein: CASTSRTYEKLFF. Complete variable domain (other parts from reference TRBV7-2 and TRBJ1-4): GAGVSQSPSNKVTEKGKDVELRCDPISGHTALYWYRQSLGQGLEFLIYFQGNSAPDKSGLPSDRFSAERTGGSVSTLTIQRTQQEDSAVYLCASTSRTYEKLFFGSGTQLSVL.